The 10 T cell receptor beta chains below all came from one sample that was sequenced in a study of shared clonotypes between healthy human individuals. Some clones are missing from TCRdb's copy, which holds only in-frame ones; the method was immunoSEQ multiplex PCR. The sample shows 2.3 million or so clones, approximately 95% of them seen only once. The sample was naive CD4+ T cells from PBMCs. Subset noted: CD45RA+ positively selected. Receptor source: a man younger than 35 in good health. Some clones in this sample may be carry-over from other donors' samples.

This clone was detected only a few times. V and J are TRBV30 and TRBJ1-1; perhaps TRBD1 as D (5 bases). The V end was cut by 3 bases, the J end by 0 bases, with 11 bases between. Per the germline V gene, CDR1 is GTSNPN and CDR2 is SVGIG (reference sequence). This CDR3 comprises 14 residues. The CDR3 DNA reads TGTGCCTGGAGCGACAGCTATGTGAACACTGAAGCTTTCTTT. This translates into CAWSDSYVNTEAFF.

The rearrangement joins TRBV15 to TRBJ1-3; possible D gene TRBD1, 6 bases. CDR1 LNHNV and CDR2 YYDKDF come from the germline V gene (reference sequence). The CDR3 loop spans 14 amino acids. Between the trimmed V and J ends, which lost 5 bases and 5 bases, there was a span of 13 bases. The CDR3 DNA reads TGTGCCACCAGCGAATGGACAGCCCGAAACACCATATATTTT. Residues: CATSEWTARNTIYF.

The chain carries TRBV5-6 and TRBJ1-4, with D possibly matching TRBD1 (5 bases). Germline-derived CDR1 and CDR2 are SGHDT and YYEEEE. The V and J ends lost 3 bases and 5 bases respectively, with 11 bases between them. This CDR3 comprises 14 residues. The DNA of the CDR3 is TGTGCCAGCAGCTATATACAGGAAAATGAAAAACTGTTTTTT. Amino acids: CASSYIQENEKLFF. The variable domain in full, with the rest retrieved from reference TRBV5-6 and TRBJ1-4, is DAGVTQSPTHLIKTRGQQVTLRCSPKSGHDTVSWYQQALGQGPQFIFQYYEEEERQRGNFPDRFSGHQFPNYSSELNVNALLLGDSALYLCASSYIQENEKLFFGSGTQLSVL.

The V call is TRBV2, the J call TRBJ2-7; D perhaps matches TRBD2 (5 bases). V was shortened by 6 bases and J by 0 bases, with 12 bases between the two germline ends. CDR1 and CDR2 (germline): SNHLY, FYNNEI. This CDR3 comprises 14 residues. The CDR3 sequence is CASRVSGLSYEQYF. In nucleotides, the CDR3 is TGTGCCAGCAGGGTGAGCGGACTCTCCTACGAGCAGTACTTC.

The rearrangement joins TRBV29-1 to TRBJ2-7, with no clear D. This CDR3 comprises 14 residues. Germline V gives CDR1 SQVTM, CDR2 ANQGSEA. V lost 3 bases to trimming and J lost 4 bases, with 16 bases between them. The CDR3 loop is CSVDGSNDKYEQYF. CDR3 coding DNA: TGCAGCGTTGATGGGTCGAACGACAAATACGAGCAGTACTTC.

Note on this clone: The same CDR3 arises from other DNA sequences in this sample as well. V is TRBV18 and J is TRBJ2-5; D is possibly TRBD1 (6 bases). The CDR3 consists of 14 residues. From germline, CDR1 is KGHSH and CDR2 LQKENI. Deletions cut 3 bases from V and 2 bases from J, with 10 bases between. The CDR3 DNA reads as TGTGCCAGCTCACCCCTGGGGGCGCAAGAGACCCAGTACTTC. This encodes CASSPLGAQETQYF.

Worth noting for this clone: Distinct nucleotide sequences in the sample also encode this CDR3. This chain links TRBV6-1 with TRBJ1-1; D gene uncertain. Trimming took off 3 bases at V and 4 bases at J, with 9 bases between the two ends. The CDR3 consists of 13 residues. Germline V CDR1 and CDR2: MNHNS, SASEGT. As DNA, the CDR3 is TGTGCCAGCAGTGAGCGGGGATTCACTGAAGCTTTCTTT. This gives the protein CASSERGFTEAFF.

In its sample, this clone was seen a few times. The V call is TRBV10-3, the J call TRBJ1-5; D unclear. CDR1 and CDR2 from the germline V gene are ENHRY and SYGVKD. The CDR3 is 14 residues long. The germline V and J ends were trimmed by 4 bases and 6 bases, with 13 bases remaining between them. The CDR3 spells CAISGGMFGQPQHF. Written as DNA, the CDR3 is TGTGCCATCAGTGGAGGGATGTTCGGTCAGCCCCAGCATTTT.

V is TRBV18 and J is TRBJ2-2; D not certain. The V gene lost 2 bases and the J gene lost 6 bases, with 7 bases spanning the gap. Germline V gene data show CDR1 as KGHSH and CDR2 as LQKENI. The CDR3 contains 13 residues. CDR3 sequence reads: CASSPTRSGELFF. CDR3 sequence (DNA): TGTGCCAGCTCACCAACAAGGTCCGGGGAGCTGTTTTTT.

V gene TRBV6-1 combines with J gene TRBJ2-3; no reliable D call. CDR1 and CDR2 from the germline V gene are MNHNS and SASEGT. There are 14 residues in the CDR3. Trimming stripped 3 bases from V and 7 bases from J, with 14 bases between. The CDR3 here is CASSEGKKGNTQYF. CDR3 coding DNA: TGTGCCAGCAGTGAGGGGAAGAAGGGAAATACGCAGTATTTT.